This entry describes one T cell receptor (beta chain). Its antigen is undetermined. This entry comes from a study of blood T cells in healthy people across ages. Findings and caveats of the study: More naive CD4+ cells and higher diversity marked long-lived donors relative to aged donors.

Together with a sample-barcoded 5' primer, a J-beta primer mix was included in a second PCR lasting roughly 6 to 12 cycles. MiXCR was run by TCRdb on the 5' RACE reads, yielding one entry per CDR3 protein. The sample includes some 710,000 distinct CDR3 sequences, 22% of them seen just once. Healthy Caucasian individuals from Russia aged about 6 to 90 served as donors. V gave up 2 bases and J gave up 11 bases, with 14 bases separating them. Germline V gene sequence: CDR1 LGHNA, CDR2 YSLEER. This CDR3 has 13 amino acids. Sequences were obtained from blood. This clonotype originated in a man between 65 and 79 years old in good health. This rearrangement joins TRBV4-3 to TRBJ2-3; D uncertain. In DNA form, the CDR3 reads TGCGCCAGCAGCCAAAGGGCCCAAATGTGGCAGTATTTT. Translating it yields CASSQRAQMWQYF.